A selection of T cell receptor beta chains follows, all from one sample in a study of blood T cell repertoires in COVID-19. TCRdb's copy holds only in-frame clones and misses some; the assay was immunoSEQ multiplex PCR. Of about 130,000 clones listed, about 83% are singletons. Specimen: peripheral blood. The source of these receptors is a man aged 55 to 70 with acute or convalescent COVID-19. The conserved cysteine and the conserved F or W are not part of the CDR3 here. The order of the fields is CDR3 protein, V gene, J gene.

CDR3: ASSPRPSGRPVETQY; V: TRBV3-1/TRBV3-2; J: TRBJ2-5
CDR3: ASSQDRGRYMSHEQF; V: TRBV6-6; J: TRBJ2-1
CDR3: ASSPGRPYEQY; V: TRBV4-2; J: TRBJ2-7
CDR3: ASSPPPGEQETQY; V: TRBV5-6; J: TRBJ2-5
CDR3: ASSTPTGLPYGYT; V: TRBV28; J: TRBJ1-2
CDR3: ASSGGSGNTIY; V: TRBV7-9; J: TRBJ1-3
CDR3: ASRRVSGRVDTDTQY; V: TRBV5-4; J: TRBJ2-3
CDR3: ASSRLAGYNEQF; V: TRBV18; J: TRBJ2-1
CDR3: ASSREPGPNGQPQH; V: TRBV5-4; J: TRBJ1-5
CDR3: ASSPIQGISYEQY; V: TRBV6-6; J: TRBJ2-7
CDR3: ASRMTGNYGYT; V: TRBV19; J: TRBJ1-2
CDR3: ASSSLEGNVGNTEAF; V: TRBV5-1; J: TRBJ1-1
CDR3: ASSLDPGQRSGANVLT; V: TRBV5-1; J: TRBJ2-6
CDR3: ASSKGLAGGQETQY; V: TRBV4-1; J: TRBJ2-5
CDR3: ASTLDSNYGYT; V: TRBV18; J: TRBJ1-2
CDR3: ASSGTGIRSYNSPLH; V: TRBV25-1; J: TRBJ1-6
CDR3: ASSHSASNQPQH; V: TRBV13; J: TRBJ1-5
CDR3: ASSGQGAWNTGELF; V: TRBV6-1; J: TRBJ2-2
CDR3: ASSLVGGTF; V: TRBV7-9; J: TRBJ2-2
CDR3: ASSLETNYGYT; V: TRBV5-1; J: TRBJ1-2
CDR3: ASSGQGWGYT; V: TRBV9; J: TRBJ1-2
CDR3: ASSPGDRGGSEQY; V: TRBV7-9; J: TRBJ2-7
CDR3: ASSRGYEQY; V: TRBV14; J: TRBJ2-7
CDR3: ASTAMGREGEYEQY; V: TRBV27; J: TRBJ2-7
CDR3: ASSQATGHRVIDTQY; V: TRBV3-1/TRBV3-2; J: TRBJ2-3
CDR3: ATLDSSYGYT; V: TRBV28; J: TRBJ1-2
CDR3: ASSSRDYTQY; V: TRBV5-1; J: TRBJ2-3
CDR3: ASRRNFGGTEAF; V: TRBV27; J: TRBJ1-1
CDR3: ASSFRPGMNTEAF; V: TRBV6-2/TRBV6-3; J: TRBJ1-1
CDR3: ASSGTGTGIPYEQY; V: TRBV25-1; J: TRBJ2-7
CDR3: ASSQGGSTNEKLF; V: TRBV23-1; J: TRBJ1-4
CDR3: ASSLGLYPYNEQF; V: TRBV7-3; J: TRBJ2-1
CDR3: ASSLGTSGHLGELF; V: TRBV18; J: TRBJ2-2
CDR3: ASRSGGYPEAF; V: TRBV19; J: TRBJ1-1
CDR3: ASSLAGGGTEAF; V: TRBV7-3; J: TRBJ1-1
CDR3: ASRPNPGTGRTGELF; V: TRBV2; J: TRBJ2-2
CDR3: AWSVRNTEAF; V: TRBV30; J: TRBJ1-1
CDR3: AWNLRTGPPYGYT; V: TRBV30; J: TRBJ1-2
CDR3: ASSDLAGGGSTQY; V: TRBV2; J: TRBJ2-3
CDR3: ASSPQGNEKLF; V: TRBV5-4; J: TRBJ1-4
CDR3: AWGPSTPNSPLH; V: TRBV30; J: TRBJ1-6
CDR3: ATSRQDRYTGELF; V: TRBV15; J: TRBJ2-2
CDR3: SVCQASNQPQH; V: TRBV29-1; J: TRBJ1-5
CDR3: ASSLKSGSTDTQY; V: TRBV5-1; J: TRBJ2-3
CDR3: ASSPSLAGDDEQY; V: TRBV18; J: TRBJ2-7
CDR3: ASSLLQEGSSEQF; V: TRBV7-3; J: TRBJ2-1
CDR3: ASSQDGLAAKNIQY; V: TRBV4-1; J: TRBJ2-4
CDR3: ASSMGQGRNSPLH; V: TRBV7-2; J: TRBJ1-6
CDR3: ASLQQRGYGYT; V: TRBV28; J: TRBJ1-2
CDR3: ASSKAYSGNQPQH; V: TRBV21-1; J: TRBJ1-5
CDR3: ASSWSVPETQY; V: TRBV28; J: TRBJ2-5
CDR3: ATSDPTGENQPQH; V: TRBV24-1; J: TRBJ1-5
CDR3: ASRYDRDRGYEQY; V: TRBV2; J: TRBJ2-7